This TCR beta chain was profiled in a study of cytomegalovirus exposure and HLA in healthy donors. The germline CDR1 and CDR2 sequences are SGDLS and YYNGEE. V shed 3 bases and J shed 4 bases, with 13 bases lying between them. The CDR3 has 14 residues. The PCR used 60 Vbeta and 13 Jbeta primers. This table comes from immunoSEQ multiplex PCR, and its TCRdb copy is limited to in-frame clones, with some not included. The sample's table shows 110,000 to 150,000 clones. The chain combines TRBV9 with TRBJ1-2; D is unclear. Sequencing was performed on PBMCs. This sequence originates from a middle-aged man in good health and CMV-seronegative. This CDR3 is CASSGSGVGYGYTF. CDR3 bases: TGTGCCAGCAGCGGTAGCGGGGTAGGCTATGGCTACACCTTC.